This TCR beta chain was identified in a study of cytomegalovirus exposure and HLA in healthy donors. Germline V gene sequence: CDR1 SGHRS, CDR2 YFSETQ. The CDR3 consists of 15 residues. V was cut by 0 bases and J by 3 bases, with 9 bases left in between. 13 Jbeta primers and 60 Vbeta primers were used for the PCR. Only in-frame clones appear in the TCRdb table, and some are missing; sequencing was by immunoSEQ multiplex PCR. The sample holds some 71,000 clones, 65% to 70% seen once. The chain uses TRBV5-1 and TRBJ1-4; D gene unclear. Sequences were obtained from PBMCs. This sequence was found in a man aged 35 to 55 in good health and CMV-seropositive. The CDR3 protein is CASSLEGGANEKLFF. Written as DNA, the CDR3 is TGCGCCAGCAGCTTGGAGGGAGGAGCTAATGAAAAACTGTTTTTT. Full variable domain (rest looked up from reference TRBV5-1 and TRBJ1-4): KAGVTQTPRYLIKTRGQQVTLSCSPISGHRSVSWYQQTPGQGLQFLFEYFSETQRNKGNFPGRFSGRQFSNSRSEMNVSTLELGDSALYLCASSLEGGANEKLFFGSGTQLSVL.